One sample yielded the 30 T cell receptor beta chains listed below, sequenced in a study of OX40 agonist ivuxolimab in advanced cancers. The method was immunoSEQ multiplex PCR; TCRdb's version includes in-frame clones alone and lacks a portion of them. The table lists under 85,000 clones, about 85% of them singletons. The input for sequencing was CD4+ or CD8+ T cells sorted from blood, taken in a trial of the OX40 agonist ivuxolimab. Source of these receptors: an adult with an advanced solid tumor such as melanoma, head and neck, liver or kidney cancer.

CDR3 nucleotides: TGTGCCAGCAACGACAGGGGCCGTAACACTGAAGCTTTCTTT. It encodes CASNDRGRNTEAFF. This sequence joins TRBV27 and TRBJ1-1, with 8 bases identical to TRBD1. From germline, CDR1 is MNHEY and CDR2 SMNVEV (reference sequence). Trimming cost V 7 bases and J 2 bases; bases outside gene matches: 6. The CDR3 consists of 14 residues.

Written as DNA, the CDR3 is TGTGCCAGCAGCGTCAGGGCAGACCACCAAGAGACCCAGTACTTC. Translation: CASSVRADHQETQYF. V usage is TRBV9 and J usage is TRBJ2-5; TRBD1 might be the D (5 bases). Per the germline V gene, CDR1 is SGDLS and CDR2 is YYNGEE. This CDR3 region has 15 residues. Trimming stripped 2 bases from V and 0 bases from J, with 11 bases between.

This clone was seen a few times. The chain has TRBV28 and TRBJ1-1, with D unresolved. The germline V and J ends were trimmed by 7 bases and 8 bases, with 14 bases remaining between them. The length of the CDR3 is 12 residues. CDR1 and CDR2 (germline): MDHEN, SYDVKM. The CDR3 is CASTIGRSEAFF. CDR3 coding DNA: TGTGCCAGCACTATTGGGCGCTCCGAAGCTTTCTTT.

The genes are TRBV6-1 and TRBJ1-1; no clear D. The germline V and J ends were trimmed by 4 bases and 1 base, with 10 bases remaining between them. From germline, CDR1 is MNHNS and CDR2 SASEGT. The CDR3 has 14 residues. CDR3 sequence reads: CASSALQRNTEAFF. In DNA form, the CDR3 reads TGTGCCAGCAGTGCCCTTCAAAGGAACACTGAAGCTTTCTTT.

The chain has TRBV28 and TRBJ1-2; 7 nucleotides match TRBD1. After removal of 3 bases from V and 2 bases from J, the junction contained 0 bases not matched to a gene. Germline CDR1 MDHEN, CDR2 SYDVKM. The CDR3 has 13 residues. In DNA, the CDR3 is TGTGCCAGCAGTTTGGACAGGAACTATGGCTACACCTTC. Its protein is CASSLDRNYGYTF.

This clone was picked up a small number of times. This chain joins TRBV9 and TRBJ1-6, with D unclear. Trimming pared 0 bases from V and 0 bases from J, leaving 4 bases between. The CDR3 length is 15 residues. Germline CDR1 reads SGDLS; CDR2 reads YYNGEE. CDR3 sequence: CASSVGSSYNSPLHF. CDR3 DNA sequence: TGTGCCAGCAGCGTAGGCAGCTCCTATAATTCACCCCTCCACTTT.

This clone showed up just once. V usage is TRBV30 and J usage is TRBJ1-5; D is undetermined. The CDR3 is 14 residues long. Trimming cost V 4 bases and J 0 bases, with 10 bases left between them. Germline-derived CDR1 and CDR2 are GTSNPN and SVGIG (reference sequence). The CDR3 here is CAWTYSNSNQPQHF. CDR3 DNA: TGTGCCTGGACCTATTCTAATAGCAATCAGCCCCAGCATTTT.

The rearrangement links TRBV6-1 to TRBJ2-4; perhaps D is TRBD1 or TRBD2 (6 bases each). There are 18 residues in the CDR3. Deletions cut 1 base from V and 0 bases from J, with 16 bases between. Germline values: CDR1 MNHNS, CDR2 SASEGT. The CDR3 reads CASSEDGGSKLAKNIQYF. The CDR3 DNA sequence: TGTGCCAGCAGTGAAGACGGGGGCAGTAAACTAGCCAAAAACATTCAGTACTTC.

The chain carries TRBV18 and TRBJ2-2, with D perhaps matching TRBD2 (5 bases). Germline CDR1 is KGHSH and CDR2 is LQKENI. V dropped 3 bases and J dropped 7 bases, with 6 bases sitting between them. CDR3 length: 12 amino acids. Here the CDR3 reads CASSPSDGELFF. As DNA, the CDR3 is TGTGCCAGCTCACCTAGCGACGGGGAGCTGTTTTTT. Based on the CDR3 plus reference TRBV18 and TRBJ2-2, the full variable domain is NAGVMQNPRHLVRRRGQEARLRCSPMKGHSHVYWYRQLPEEGLKFMVYLQKENIIDESGMPKERFSAEFPKEGPSILRIQQVVRGDSAAYFCASSPSDGELFFGEGSRLTVL.

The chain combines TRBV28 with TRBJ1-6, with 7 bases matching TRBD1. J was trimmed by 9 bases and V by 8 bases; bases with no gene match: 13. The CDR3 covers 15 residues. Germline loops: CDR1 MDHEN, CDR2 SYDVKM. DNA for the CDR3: TGTGCCAGCGGCAGTCCGAGGACAGGAGGTTCACCCCTCCACTTT. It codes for CASGSPRTGGSPLHF.

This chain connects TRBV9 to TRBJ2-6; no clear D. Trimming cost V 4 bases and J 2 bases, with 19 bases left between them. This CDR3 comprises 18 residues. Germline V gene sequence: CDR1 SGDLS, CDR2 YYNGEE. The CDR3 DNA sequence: TGTGCCAGCAGCCCTCCGGGCTCAGGTACGACTGGGGCCAACGTCCTGACTTTC. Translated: CASSPPGSGTTGANVLTF.

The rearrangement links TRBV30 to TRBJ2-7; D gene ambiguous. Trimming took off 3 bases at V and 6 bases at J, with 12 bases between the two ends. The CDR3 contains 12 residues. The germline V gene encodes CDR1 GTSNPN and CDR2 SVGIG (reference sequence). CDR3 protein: CAWRQSQGEQYF. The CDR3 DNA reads TGTGCCTGGAGGCAGAGCCAAGGCGAGCAGTACTTC.

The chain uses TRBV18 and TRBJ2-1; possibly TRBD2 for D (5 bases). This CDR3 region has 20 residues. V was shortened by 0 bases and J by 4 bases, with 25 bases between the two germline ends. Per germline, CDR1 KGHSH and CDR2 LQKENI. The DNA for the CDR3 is TGTGCCAGCTCACCACCAAGAATAGGTTCGACGCTCGGGGTATACAATGAGCAGTTCTTC. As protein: CASSPPRIGSTLGVYNEQFF. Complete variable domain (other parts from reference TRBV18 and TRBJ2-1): NAGVMQNPRHLVRRRGQEARLRCSPMKGHSHVYWYRQLPEEGLKFMVYLQKENIIDESGMPKERFSAEFPKEGPSILRIQQVVRGDSAAYFCASSPPRIGSTLGVYNEQFFGPGTRLTVL.

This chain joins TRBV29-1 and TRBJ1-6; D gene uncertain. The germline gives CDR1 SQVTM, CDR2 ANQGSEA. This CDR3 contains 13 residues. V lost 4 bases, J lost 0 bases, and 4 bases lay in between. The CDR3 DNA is TGCAGCGTTGCCGACTCCTATAATTCACCCCTCCACTTT. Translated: CSVADSYNSPLHF. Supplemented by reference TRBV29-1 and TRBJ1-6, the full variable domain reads SAVISQKPSRDICQRGTSLTIQCQVDSQVTMMFWYRQQPGQSLTLIATANQGSEATYESGFVIDKFPISRPNLTFSTLTVSNMSPEDSSIYLCSVADSYNSPLHFGNGTRLTVT.

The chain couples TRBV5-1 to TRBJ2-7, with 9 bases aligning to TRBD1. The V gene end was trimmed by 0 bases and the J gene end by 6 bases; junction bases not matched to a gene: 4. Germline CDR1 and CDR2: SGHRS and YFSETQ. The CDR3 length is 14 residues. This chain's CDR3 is CASSLDPTGGEQYF. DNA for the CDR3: TGCGCCAGCAGCTTGGATCCGACAGGGGGCGAGCAGTACTTC.

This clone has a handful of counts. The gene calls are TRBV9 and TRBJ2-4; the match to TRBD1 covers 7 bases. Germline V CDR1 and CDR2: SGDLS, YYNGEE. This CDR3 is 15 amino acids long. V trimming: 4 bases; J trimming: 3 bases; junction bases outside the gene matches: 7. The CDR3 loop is CASSQGEGGKNIQYF. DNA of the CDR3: TGTGCCAGCAGCCAGGGGGAAGGGGGCAAAAACATTCAGTACTTC.

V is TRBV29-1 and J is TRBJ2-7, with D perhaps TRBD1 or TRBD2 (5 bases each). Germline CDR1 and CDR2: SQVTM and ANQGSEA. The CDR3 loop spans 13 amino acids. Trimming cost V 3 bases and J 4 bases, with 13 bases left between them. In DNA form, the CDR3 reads TGCAGCGTTGAGGGGCAGGGCGGGTACGAGCAGTACTTC. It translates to CSVEGQGGYEQYF.

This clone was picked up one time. The CDR3 sequence is CASSMGHYGYTF. The CDR3 DNA reads TGTGCCAGTAGTATGGGACACTATGGCTACACCTTC. The chain uses TRBV19 and TRBJ1-2; D may be TRBD1 (5 bases). The V gene's germline CDR1 is LNHDA and CDR2 SQIVND (reference sequence). This CDR3 comprises 12 residues. V was cut by 3 bases and J by 3 bases, with 5 bases left in between.

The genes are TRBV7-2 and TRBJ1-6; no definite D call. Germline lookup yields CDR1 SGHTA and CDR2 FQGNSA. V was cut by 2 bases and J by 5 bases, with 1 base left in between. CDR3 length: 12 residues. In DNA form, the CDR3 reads TGTGCCAGCAGCTTAAATAATTCACCCCTCCACTTT. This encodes CASSLNNSPLHF.

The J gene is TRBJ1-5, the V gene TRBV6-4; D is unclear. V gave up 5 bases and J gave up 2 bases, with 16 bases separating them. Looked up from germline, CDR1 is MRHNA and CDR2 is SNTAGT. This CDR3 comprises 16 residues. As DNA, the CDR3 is TGTGCCAGCAGTCCCAATTTTGGGGTAGGCAATCAGCCCCAGCATTTT. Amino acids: CASSPNFGVGNQPQHF.

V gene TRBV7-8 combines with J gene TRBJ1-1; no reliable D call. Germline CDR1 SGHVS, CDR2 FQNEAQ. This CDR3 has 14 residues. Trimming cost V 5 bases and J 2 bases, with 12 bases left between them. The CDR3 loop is CASSQRLLNTEAFF. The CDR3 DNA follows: TGTGCCAGCAGCCAAAGACTGCTAAACACTGAAGCTTTCTTT.

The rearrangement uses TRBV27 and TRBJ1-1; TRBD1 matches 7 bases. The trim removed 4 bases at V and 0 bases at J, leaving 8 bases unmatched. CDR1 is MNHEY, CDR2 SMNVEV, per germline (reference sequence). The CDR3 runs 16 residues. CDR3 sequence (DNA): TGTGCCAGCAGTTGGAAAACAGGGGCCGTGAACACTGAAGCTTTCTTT. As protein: CASSWKTGAVNTEAFF.

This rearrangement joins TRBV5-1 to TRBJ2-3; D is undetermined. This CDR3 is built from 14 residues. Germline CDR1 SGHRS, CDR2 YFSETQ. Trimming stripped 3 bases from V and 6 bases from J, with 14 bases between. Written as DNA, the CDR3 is TGCGCCAGCAGCTCGGAAGGGAAGTGGGATACGCAGTATTTT. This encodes CASSSEGKWDTQYF.

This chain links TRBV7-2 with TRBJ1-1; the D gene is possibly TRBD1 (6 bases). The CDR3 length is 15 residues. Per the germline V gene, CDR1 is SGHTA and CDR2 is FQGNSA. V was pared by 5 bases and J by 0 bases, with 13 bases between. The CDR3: CASSPGGTMNTEAFF. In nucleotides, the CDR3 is TGTGCCAGCAGCCCCGGCGGGACAATGAACACTGAAGCTTTCTTT.

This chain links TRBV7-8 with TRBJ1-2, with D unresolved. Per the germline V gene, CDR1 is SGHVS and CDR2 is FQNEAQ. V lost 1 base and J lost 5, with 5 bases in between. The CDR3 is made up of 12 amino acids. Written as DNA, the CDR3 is TGTGCCAGCAGCTTAGACAGATATGGCTACACCTTC. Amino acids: CASSLDRYGYTF.

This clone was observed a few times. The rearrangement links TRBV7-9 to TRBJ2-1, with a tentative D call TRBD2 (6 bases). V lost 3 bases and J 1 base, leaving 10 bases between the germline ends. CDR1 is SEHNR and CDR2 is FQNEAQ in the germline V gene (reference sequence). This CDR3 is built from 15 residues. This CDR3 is CASSLDGGSYNEQFF. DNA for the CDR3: TGTGCCAGCAGCTTGGACGGAGGGTCCTACAATGAGCAGTTCTTC.

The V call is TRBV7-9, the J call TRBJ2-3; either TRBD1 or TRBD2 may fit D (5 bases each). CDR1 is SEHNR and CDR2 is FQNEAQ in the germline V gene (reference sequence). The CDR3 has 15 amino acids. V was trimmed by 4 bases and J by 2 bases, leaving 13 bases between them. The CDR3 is CASSSTSGPTDTQYF. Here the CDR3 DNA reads TGTGCCAGCAGCTCCACTTCGGGGCCCACAGATACGCAGTATTTT. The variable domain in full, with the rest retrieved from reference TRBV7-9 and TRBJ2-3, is DTGVSQNPRHKITKRGQNVTFRCDPISEHNRLYWYRQTLGQGPEFLTYFQNEAQLEKSRLLSDRFSAERPKGSFSTLEIQRTEQGDSAMYLCASSSTSGPTDTQYFGPGTRLTVL.

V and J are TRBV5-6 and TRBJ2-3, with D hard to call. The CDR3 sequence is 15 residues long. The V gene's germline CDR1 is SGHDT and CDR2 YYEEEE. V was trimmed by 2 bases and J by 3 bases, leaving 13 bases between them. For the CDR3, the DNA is TGTGCCAGCAGCTTCAGCTTTTTTGATACAGATACGCAGTATTTT. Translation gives CASSFSFFDTDTQYF.

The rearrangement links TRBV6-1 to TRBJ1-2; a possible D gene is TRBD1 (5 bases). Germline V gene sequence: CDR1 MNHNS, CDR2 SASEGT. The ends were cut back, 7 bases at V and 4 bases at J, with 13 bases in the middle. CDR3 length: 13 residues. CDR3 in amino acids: CASKIWGIYGYTF. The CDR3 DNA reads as TGTGCCAGCAAGATTTGGGGGATCTATGGCTACACCTTC.

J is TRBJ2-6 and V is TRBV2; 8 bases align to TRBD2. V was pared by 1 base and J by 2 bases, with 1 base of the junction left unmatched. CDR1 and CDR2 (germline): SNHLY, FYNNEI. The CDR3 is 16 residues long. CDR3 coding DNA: TGTGCCAGCAGTGAAGACGGGGGGGCTGGGGCCAACGTCCTGACTTTC. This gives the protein CASSEDGGAGANVLTF.